This entry lists 18 T cell receptor beta chains sequenced from one sample in a study of response to subunit inactivated influenza vaccine (dated by TCRdb to 2017 to 2018). The protocol used for the library was RT-PCR. The instrument was an Illumina HiSeq 2500. The raw public data were reprocessed by TCRdb itself: fastp quality trimming at Q25, MiXCR clonotype calling, in-frame beta chains only. Every CDR3 protein is listed once, alongside the most common genes and DNA of its rows. The sample table contains around 540,000 distinct CDR3 sequences; only one count was recorded for about an eighth of them. The top ten constitute roughly 10% of the sample. Here the sequenced sample was PBMCs from blood, taken on the day of vaccination. These receptors were collected from a man in his forties or fifties who received an inactivated influenza vaccine. Donor details come from another sample of the same person, matched by shared clones.

In nucleotides, the CDR3 is TGTGCCACCAAAGCGGGGGGTGGGAATGAGCAGTTCTTC. Its translation: CATKAGGGNEQFF. V and J are TRBV2 and TRBJ2-1; TRBD2 matches at 9 bases. CDR3 length equals 13 residues. CDR1 and CDR2 (germline): SNHLY, FYNNEI. With V trimmed by 10 bases and J by 7 bases, 8 bases remained unmatched.

This clonotype was detected a few times. This chain connects TRBV2 to TRBJ2-5, with 7 bases that match TRBD1. The V segment lost 10 bases and the J segment 1 base; nucleotides outside the gene matches: 6. Germline V gene data show CDR1 as SNHLY and CDR2 as FYNNEI. The CDR3 has 13 residues. CDR3 sequence: CAIRQGSQETQYF. CDR3 nucleotide sequence: TGTGCCATCCGACAGGGTTCCCAAGAGACCCAGTACTTC.

This clonotype showed up just a few times. V gene TRBV24-1 combines with J gene TRBJ2-3; D might be TRBD2 (6 bases). Germline V gene data show CDR1 as KGHDR and CDR2 as SFDVKD. The V gene lost 3 bases and the J gene lost 2 bases, with 14 bases spanning the gap. The CDR3 is made up of 16 amino acids. The CDR3 loop is CATSDGGTRFTDTQYF. CDR3 nucleotides: TGTGCCACCAGTGATGGGGGGACTCGATTCACAGATACGCAGTATTTT.

This clonotype was counted only a few times. The V and J genes are TRBV6-2 or TRBV6-3 and TRBJ1-5, with D unresolved. Trimming stripped 7 bases from V and 7 bases from J, with 23 bases between. The germline V gene encodes CDR1 MNHEY and CDR2 SVGEGT. The CDR3 runs to 16 residues. The CDR3 region has the DNA TGTGCCAGCACCTCATCAAAAGGAGGGAGGAGCCAGCCCCAGCATTTT. This translates into CASTSSKGGRSQPQHF.

This clonotype was observed a handful of times. The CDR3 DNA reads as TGCGCCAGCAGTGTGATACGACGCGAGCAGTACTTC. Translation gives CASSVIRREQYF. J is TRBJ2-7 and V is TRBV10-2; D is ambiguous. CDR3 size: 12 residues. CDR1 is WSHSY and CDR2 is SAAADI in the germline V gene. Trimming took off 4 bases at V and 6 bases at J, with 10 bases between the two ends.

This clonotype was counted between two and nine times. This chain joins TRBV5-1 and TRBJ2-1; D not certain. The CDR3 consists of 13 residues. Germline V lookup: CDR1 SGHRS, CDR2 YFSETQ. Trimming stripped 1 base from V and 9 bases from J, with 11 bases between. CDR3 loop: CASSLSVRREQFF. The DNA of the CDR3 is TGCGCCAGCAGCTTGTCCGTCCGTCGTGAGCAGTTCTTC.

This clonotype was found many times. The V call is TRBV12-3 or TRBV12-4, the J call TRBJ1-1; perhaps TRBD1 as D (5 bases). V was shortened by 8 bases and J by 2 bases, with 12 bases between the two germline ends. CDR3 length: 13 amino acids. This CDR3 reads CASVWGLNTEAFF. CDR3 sequence (DNA): TGTGCCAGCGTTTGGGGGTTAAACACTGAAGCTTTCTTT.

This clonotype was seen repeatedly, ten times or more. This chain links TRBV7-9 with TRBJ2-3, with a tentative D call TRBD2 (5 bases). V was shortened by 4 bases and J by 0 bases, with 8 bases between the two germline ends. The CDR3 length is 14 residues. CDR1 SEHNR and CDR2 FQNEAQ come from the germline V gene (reference sequence). The DNA of the CDR3 is TGTGCCAGCAGCTCAAGGACTAGCACAGATACGCAGTATTTT. Its protein is CASSSRTSTDTQYF.

This clonotype came up a few times. V and J are TRBV30 and TRBJ2-1, with a possible D match to TRBD1 (6 bases). This CDR3 comprises 15 residues. Trimming cost V 3 bases and J 6 bases, with 18 bases left between them. Germline-derived CDR1 and CDR2 are GTSNPN and SVGIG (reference sequence). The CDR3 coding sequence is TGTGCCTGGAGCGCCGGGTTCGGACAGATCAATGAGCAGTTCTTC. It codes for CAWSAGFGQINEQFF.

This chain uses TRBV7-9 with TRBJ1-1, with D unresolved. Trimming pared 4 bases from V and 1 base from J, leaving 13 bases between. CDR3 length: 15 residues. Germline V gene sequence: CDR1 SEHNR, CDR2 FQNEAQ (reference sequence). CDR3 coding DNA: TGTGCCAGCAGCTCCTCGTCCCGGTGGAACACTGAAGCTTTCTTT. It yields the protein CASSSSSRWNTEAFF.

The chain combines TRBV7-3 with TRBJ2-5, with 8 nucleotides matching TRBD2. CDR1 and CDR2 (germline): SGHTA, FQGTGA. CDR3 size: 17 residues. With 5 bases clipped from V and 5 bases from J, the junction kept 16 bases outside the gene matches. CDR3 coding DNA: TGTGCCAGCAGCCCGACGGGCAGCGGGAGTCGAAGGGAGACCCAGTACTTC. This sequence encodes CASSPTGSGSRRETQYF.

This clonotype occurred many times. The chain employs TRBV15 and TRBJ1-2; possible D gene TRBD1, 6 bases. V lost 0 bases, J lost 4 bases, and 9 bases lay in between. This CDR3 region has 14 residues. Per the germline V gene, CDR1 is LNHNV and CDR2 is YYDKDF (reference sequence). Here the CDR3 reads CATSRDRTAYGYTF. CDR3 nucleotide sequence: TGTGCCACCAGCAGAGATCGGACAGCCTATGGCTACACCTTC.

At least ten counts were recorded for this clonotype. This chain connects TRBV5-6 to TRBJ1-5; D is perhaps TRBD1 (5 bases). CDR1 is SGHDT and CDR2 is YYEEEE in the germline V gene. Trimming shortened V by 4 bases and J by 5 bases, and 13 bases separated the two germline ends. The CDR3 consists of 14 residues. Here the CDR3 DNA reads TGTGCCAGCAGCCGTGGTGGGGGTTATCAGCCCCAGCATTTT. It is translated as CASSRGGGYQPQHF.

The genes are TRBV20-1 and TRBJ1-2; D may be TRBD1 (5 bases). Trimming stripped 5 bases from V and 5 bases from J, with 12 bases between. CDR3 length: 12 residues. Per germline, CDR1 DFQATT and CDR2 SNEGSKA (reference sequence). The CDR3 sequence is CSAGGGGYGYTF. The CDR3 DNA reads TGCAGTGCTGGCGGGGGGGGTTATGGCTACACCTTC.

V gene TRBV18 combines with J gene TRBJ2-2, with D unresolved. This CDR3 comprises 15 residues. V gave up 1 base and J gave up 2 bases, with 8 bases separating them. Per germline, CDR1 KGHSH and CDR2 LQKENI. The CDR3 DNA follows: TGTGCCAGCTCACCACTTCAGGCAAACACCGGGGAGCTGTTTTTT. Its translation: CASSPLQANTGELFF. Full variable domain (remainder filled in from reference TRBV18 and TRBJ2-2): NAGVMQNPRHLVRRRGQEARLRCSPMKGHSHVYWYRQLPEEGLKFMVYLQKENIIDESGMPKERFSAEFPKEGPSILRIQQVVRGDSAAYFCASSPLQANTGELFFGEGSRLTVL.

The gene calls are TRBV7-2 and TRBJ2-6, with D maybe TRBD1 (6 bases). The CDR3 contains 16 residues. Germline CDR1 and CDR2: SGHTA and FQGNSA. The V end was cut by 5 bases, the J end by 0 bases, with 11 bases between. CDR3 nucleotides: TGTGCCAGCAGCATTGACAGGAACTCTGGGGCCAACGTCCTGACTTTC. It is translated as CASSIDRNSGANVLTF.

This clonotype was observed a few times. The V call is TRBV12-3 or TRBV12-4, the J call TRBJ1-1, with D perhaps TRBD1 (5 bases). This CDR3 has 15 residues. The V end lost 5 bases, the J end lost 4 bases, and 17 bases lay between the germline ends. This CDR3 is CASSLLRPGGTEAFF. CDR3 nucleotides: TGTGCCAGCAGTCTCCTGCGGCCCGGGGGCACTGAAGCTTTCTTT.

This clonotype has a handful of counts. This chain links TRBV20-1 with TRBJ1-2; 7 bases match TRBD1. CDR3 length equals 13 residues. Trimming at V came to 4 bases and at J to 7 bases, leaving 9 bases not matched to a gene. CDR1 is DFQATT, CDR2 SNEGSKA, per germline (reference sequence). The CDR3 DNA reads as TGCAGTGCTAAGACAGGGCAAACGGCTGGCTACACCTTC. It translates to CSAKTGQTAGYTF.